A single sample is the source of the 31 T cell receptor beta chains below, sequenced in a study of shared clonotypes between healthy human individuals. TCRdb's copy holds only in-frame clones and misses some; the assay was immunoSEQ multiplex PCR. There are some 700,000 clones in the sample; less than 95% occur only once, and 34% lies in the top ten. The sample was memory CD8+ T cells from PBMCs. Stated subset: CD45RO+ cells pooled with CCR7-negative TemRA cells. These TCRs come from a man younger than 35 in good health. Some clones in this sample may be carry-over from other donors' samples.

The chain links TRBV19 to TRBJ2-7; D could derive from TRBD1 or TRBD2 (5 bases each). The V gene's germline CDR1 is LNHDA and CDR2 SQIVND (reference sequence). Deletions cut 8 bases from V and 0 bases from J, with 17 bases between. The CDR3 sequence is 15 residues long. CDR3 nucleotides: TGTGCCAGTCGACCCCGGGGCGATCTCTCCTACGAGCAGTACTTC. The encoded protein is CASRPRGDLSYEQYF.

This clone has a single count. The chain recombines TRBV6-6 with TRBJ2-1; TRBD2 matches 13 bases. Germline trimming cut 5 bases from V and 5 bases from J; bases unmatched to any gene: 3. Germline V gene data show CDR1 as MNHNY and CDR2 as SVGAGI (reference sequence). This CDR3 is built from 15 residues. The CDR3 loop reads CASSGLAGADNEQFF. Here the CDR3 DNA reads TGTGCCAGCAGTGGACTAGCGGGAGCCGACAATGAGCAGTTCTTC.

The CDR3 coding sequence is TGTGCCAGCAGTGAAGGGGAGGGGGGTCAGCCCCAGCATTTT. It codes for CASSEGEGGQPQHF. This rearrangement joins TRBV6-1 to TRBJ1-5, with D perhaps matching TRBD1 (6 bases). There are 14 residues in the CDR3. V shed 1 base and J shed 6 bases, with 10 bases lying between them. The germline gives CDR1 MNHNS, CDR2 SASEGT.

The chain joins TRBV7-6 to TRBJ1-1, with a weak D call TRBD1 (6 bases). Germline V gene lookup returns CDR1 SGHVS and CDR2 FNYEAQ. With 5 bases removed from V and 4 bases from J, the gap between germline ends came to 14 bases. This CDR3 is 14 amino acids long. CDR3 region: CASSRGGPSTEAFF. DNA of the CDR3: TGTGCCAGCAGCCGGGGGGGCCCGTCCACTGAAGCTTTCTTT.

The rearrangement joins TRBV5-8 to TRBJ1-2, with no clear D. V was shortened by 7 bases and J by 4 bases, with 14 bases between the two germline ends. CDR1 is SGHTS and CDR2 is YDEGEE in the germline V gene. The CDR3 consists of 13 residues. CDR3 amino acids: CASAPRKTYGYTF. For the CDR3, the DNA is TGTGCCAGCGCTCCACGAAAGACCTATGGCTACACCTTC.

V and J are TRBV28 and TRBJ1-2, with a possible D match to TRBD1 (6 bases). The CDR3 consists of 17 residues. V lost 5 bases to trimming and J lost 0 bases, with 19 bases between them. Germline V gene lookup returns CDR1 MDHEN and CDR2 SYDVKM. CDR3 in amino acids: CASSETGWASPNYGYTF. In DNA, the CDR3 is TGTGCCAGCAGTGAGACAGGTTGGGCCTCTCCTAACTATGGCTACACCTTC.

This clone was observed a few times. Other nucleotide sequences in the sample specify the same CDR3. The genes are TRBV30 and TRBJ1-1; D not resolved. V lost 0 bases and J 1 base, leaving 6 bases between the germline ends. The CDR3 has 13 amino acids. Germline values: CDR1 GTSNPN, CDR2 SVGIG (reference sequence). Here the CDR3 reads CAWSVAGNTEAFF. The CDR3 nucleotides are TGTGCCTGGAGTGTAGCCGGGAACACTGAAGCTTTCTTT.

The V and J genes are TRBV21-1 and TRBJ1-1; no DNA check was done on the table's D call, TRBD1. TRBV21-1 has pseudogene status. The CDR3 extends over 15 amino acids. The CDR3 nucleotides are TGTGCCAGCAGCAAAATTTTAAGGGGGCACGGTGAAGCTTTCTTT. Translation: CASSKILRGHGEAFF.

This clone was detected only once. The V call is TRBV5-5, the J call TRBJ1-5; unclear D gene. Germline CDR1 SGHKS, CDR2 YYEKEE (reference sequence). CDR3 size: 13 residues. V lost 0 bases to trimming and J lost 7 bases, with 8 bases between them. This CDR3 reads CASSLGGTQPQHF. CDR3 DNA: TGTGCCAGCAGCTTGGGGGGTACCCAGCCCCAGCATTTT.

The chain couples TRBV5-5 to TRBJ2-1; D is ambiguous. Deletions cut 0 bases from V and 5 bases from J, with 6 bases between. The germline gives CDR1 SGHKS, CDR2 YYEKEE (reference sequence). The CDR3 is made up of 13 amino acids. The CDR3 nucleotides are TGTGCCAGCAGCTTGGATCTTAACAATGAGCAGTTCTTC. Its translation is CASSLDLNNEQFF.

CDR3 region: CATSILRDGYEQYF. As DNA, the CDR3 is TGTGCCACCAGCATTCTCCGAGACGGTTACGAGCAGTACTTC. The rearrangement links TRBV15 to TRBJ2-7; D is undetermined. Germline V gene lookup returns CDR1 LNHNV and CDR2 YYDKDF (reference sequence). This CDR3 contains 14 residues. V was cut by 4 bases and J by 4 bases, with 14 bases left in between.

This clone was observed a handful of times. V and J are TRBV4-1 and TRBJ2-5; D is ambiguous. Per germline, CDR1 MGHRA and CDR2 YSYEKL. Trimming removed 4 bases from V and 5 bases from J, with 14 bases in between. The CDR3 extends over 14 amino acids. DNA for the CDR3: TGCGCCAGCAGCCTCTCTAATGGGCGGGAGACCCAGTACTTC. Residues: CASSLSNGRETQYF.

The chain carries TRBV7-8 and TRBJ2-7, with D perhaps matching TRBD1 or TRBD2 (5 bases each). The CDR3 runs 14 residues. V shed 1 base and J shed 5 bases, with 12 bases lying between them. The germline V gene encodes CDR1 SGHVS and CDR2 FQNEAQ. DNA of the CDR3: TGTGCCAGCAGCTTAGACCCCTTGGGGGACGAGCAGTACTTC. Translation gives CASSLDPLGDEQYF.

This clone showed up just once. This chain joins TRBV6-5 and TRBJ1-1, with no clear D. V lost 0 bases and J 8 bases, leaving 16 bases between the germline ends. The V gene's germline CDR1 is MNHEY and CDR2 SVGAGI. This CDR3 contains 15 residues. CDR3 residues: CASSYSMELGLEAFF. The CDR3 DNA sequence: TGTGCCAGCAGTTACTCGATGGAGTTGGGCCTCGAAGCTTTCTTT.

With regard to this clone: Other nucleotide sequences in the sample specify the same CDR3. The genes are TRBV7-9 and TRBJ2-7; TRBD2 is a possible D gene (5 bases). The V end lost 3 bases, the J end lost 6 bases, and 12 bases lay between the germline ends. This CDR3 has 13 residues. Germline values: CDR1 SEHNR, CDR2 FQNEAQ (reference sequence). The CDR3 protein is CASSLEPGSEQYF. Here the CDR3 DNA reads TGTGCCAGCAGCTTGGAGCCGGGAAGCGAGCAGTACTTC. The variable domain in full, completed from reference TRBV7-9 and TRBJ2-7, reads DTGVSQNPRHKITKRGQNVTFRCDPISEHNRLYWYRQTLGQGPEFLTYFQNEAQLEKSRLLSDRFSAERPKGSFSTLEIQRTEQGDSAMYLCASSLEPGSEQYFGPGTRLTVT.

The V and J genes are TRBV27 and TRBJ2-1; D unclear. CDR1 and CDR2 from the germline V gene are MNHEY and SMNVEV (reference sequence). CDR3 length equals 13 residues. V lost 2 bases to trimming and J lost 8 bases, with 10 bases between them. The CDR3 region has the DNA TGTGCCAGCAGTTTACTGGGAACCGATGAGCAGTTCTTC. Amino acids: CASSLLGTDEQFF.

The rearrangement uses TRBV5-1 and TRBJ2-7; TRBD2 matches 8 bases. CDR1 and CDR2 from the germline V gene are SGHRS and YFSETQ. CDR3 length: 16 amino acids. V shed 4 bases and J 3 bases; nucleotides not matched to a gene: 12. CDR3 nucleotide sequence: TGCGCCAGCAGCCAGGATGATCTAGCGGGTATCTACGAGCAGTACTTC. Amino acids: CASSQDDLAGIYEQYF.

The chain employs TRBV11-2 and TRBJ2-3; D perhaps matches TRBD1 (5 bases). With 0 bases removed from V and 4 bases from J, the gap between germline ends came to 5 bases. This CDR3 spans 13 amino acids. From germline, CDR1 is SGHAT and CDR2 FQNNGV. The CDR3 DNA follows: TGTGCCAGCAGCTTAGAAGGGGCAGATACGCAGTATTTT. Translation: CASSLEGADTQYF.

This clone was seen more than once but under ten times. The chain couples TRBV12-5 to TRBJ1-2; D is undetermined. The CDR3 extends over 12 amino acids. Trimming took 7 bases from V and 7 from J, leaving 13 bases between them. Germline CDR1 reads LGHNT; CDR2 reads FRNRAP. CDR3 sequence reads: CASEPRAGGYTF. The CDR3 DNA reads TGTGCTAGTGAGCCCCGCGCCGGTGGCTACACCTTC.

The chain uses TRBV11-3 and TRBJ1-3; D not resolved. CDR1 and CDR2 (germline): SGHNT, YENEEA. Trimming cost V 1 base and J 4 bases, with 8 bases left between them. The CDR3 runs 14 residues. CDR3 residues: CASSLAGSGNTIYF. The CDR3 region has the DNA TGTGCCAGCAGCTTAGCGGGATCGGGAAACACCATATATTTT.

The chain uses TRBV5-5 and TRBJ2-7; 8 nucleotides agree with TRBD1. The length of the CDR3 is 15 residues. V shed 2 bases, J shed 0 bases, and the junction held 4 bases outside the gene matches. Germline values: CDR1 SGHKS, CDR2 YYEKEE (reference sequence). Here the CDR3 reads CASSLFRGLSYEQYF. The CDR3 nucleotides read TGTGCCAGCAGCTTATTCAGGGGGCTCTCCTACGAGCAGTACTTC.

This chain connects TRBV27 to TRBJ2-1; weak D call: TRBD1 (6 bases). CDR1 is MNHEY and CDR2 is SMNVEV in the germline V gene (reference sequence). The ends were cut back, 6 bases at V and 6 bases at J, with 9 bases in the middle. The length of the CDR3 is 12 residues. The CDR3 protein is CASSRTVNEQFF. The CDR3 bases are TGTGCCAGCAGCCGGACAGTCAATGAGCAGTTCTTC.

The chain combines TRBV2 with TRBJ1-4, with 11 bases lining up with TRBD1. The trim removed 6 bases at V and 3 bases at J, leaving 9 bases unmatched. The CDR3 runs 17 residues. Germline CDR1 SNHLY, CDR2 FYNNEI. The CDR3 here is CASRLVPGQGANEKLFF. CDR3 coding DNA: TGTGCCAGCAGACTCGTCCCGGGACAGGGGGCTAATGAAAAACTGTTTTTT.

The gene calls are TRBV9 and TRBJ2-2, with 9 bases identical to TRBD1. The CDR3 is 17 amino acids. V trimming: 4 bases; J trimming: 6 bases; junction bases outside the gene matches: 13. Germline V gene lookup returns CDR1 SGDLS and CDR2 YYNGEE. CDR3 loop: CASSPKHRDRVAGELFF. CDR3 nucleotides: TGTGCCAGCAGCCCCAAGCACCGGGACAGGGTCGCCGGGGAGCTGTTTTTT.

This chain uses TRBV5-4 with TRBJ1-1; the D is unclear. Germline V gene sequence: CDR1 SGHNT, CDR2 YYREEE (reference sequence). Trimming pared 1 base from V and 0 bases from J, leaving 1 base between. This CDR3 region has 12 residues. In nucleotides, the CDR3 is TGTGCCAGCAGCTTGTTGAACACTGAAGCTTTCTTT. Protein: CASSLLNTEAFF.

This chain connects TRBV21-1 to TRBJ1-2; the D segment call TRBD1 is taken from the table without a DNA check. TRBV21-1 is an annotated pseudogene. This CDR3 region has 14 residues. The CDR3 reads CASSAQNFNYGYTF. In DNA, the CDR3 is TGTGCCAGCAGCGCCCAGAATTTTAACTATGGCTACACCTTC.

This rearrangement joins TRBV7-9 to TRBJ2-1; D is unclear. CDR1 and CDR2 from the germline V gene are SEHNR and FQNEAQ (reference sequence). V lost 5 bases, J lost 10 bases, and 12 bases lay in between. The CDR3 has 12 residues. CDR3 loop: CASSVRAGEQFF. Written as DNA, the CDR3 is TGTGCCAGCAGCGTAAGGGCCGGGGAGCAGTTCTTC.

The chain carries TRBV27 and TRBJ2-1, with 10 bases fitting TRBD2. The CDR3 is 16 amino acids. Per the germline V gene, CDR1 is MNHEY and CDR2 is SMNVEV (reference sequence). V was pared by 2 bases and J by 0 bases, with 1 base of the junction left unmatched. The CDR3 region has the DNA TGTGCCAGCAGTTTAGCTAGCGGGAGCTCCTACAATGAGCAGTTCTTC. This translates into CASSLASGSSYNEQFF.

Written as DNA, the CDR3 is TGTGCCAGCAGTCCCCGGGCACTAGGGACCCAGTACTTC. Protein sequence: CASSPRALGTQYF. The rearrangement links TRBV13 to TRBJ2-5; possibly TRBD2 for D (5 bases). This CDR3 region has 13 residues. Germline CDR1 reads PRHDT; CDR2 reads FYEKMQ (reference sequence). V shed 6 bases and J shed 7 bases, with 15 bases lying between them.

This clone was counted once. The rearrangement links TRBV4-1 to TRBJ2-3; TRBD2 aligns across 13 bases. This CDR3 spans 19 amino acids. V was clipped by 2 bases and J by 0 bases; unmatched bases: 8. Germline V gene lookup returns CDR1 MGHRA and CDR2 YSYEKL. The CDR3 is CASSQSGLAGLSSTDTQYF. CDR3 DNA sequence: TGCGCCAGCAGCCAATCGGGACTAGCGGGATTATCTAGCACAGATACGCAGTATTTT.

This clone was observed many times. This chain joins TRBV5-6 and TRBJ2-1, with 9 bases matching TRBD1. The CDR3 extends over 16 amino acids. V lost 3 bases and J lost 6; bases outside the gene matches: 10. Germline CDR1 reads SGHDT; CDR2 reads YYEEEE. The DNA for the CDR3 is TGTGCCAGCAGCTCGGGCGGGGACAGGGCAAGCAATGAGCAGTTCTTC. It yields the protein CASSSGGDRASNEQFF.